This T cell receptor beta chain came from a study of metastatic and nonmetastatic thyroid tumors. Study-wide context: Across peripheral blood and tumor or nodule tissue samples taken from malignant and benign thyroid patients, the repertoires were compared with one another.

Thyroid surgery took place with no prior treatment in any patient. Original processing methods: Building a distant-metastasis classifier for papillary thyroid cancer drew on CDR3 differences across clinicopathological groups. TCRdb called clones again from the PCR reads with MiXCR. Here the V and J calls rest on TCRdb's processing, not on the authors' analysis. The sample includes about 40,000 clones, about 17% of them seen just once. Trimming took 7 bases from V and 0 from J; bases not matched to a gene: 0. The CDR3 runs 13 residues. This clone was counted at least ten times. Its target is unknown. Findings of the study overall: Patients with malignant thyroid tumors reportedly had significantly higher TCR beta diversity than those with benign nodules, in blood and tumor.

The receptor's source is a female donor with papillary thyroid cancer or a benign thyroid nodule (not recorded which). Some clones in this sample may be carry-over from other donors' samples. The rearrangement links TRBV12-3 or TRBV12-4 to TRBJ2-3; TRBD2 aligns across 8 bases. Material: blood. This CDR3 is CASTGGSTDTQYF. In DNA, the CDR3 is TGTGCCAGCACGGGGGGGAGCACAGATACGCAGTATTTT.